These T cell receptor beta chains were read from a single sample in a study of OX40 agonist ivuxolimab in advanced cancers. Profiling relied on immunoSEQ multiplex PCR, and the TCRdb table lists in-frame clones only, not all of them. Of 65,000 to 95,000 clones in the sample, 80% to 90% were seen once. Specimen: CD4+ or CD8+ T cells sorted from blood, collected in a trial of the OX40 agonist ivuxolimab. Receptors were obtained from an adult with an advanced solid tumor such as melanoma, head and neck, liver or kidney cancer. The CDR3 runs from the conserved cysteine through the conserved F or W. A D gene is named only where the DNA matches it firmly. Clone size is shown for a subset of rows, as once, few, many or a class of expanded clone.

V	D	size	J	DNA	CDR3
TRBV6-5	-	-	TRBJ1-1	TGTGCCATCAGTGCAACAGGGAAGGGGAACACTGAAGCTTTCTTT	CAISATGKGNTEAFF
TRBV29-1	TRBD2	-	TRBJ2-2	TGCAGCGTTCTCCGGGGGGTCACCGGGGAGCTGTTTTTT	CSVLRGVTGELFF
TRBV6-6	-	-	TRBJ2-7	TGTGCCAGCAGTAACCGGGACAACAGCTACGAGCAGTACTTC	CASSNRDNSYEQYF
TRBV19	-	-	TRBJ2-1	TGTGCCAGTCATACGGCGGGGTACAATGAGCAGTTCTTC	CASHTAGYNEQFF
TRBV15	-	-	TRBJ1-1	TGTGCCACCAAGGGACACCTCATGAACACTGAAGCTTTCTTT	CATKGHLMNTEAFF
TRBV19	-	-	TRBJ2-5	TGTGCCAGTAGTCCCTTAGGCCTACGGACCCAGTACTTC	CASSPLGLRTQYF
TRBV30	-	-	TRBJ2-3	TGTGCCTGGAGTTTGTCAGATACGCAGTATTTT	CAWSLSDTQYF
TRBV19	TRBD2	-	TRBJ2-1	TGTGCCAGTAGTGGCCTAGCGGGAGGCTTTGAGAACAATGAGCAGTTCTTC	CASSGLAGGFENNEQFF
TRBV6-1	-	few	TRBJ1-5	TGTGCCAGCAGCCCTAGGCGGGGGACACAGCCCCAGCATTTT	CASSPRRGTQPQHF
TRBV6-5	-	-	TRBJ1-1	TGTGCCAGCAGTAACGTACAGGGTTCTTTCACTGAAGCTTTCTTT	CASSNVQGSFTEAFF
TRBV13	-	-	TRBJ1-5	TGTGCCAGCAGTGGCGGCCAGGGACGCAATCAGCCCCAGCATTTT	CASSGGQGRNQPQHF
TRBV5-1	TRBD1	once	TRBJ1-2	TGCGCCAGCAGCTCCGGACAGGGCGTTAACTATGGCTACACCTTC	CASSSGQGVNYGYTF
TRBV2	-	-	TRBJ2-7	TGTGCCAGCAAAGTGGAGGGACCAATATACGAGCAGTACTTC	CASKVEGPIYEQYF
TRBV7-6	TRBD2	-	TRBJ2-7	TGTGCCAGCAGCGCTATTAGGGCTTTGGGGGGGGGATACTCCTACGAGCAGTACTTC	CASSAIRALGGGYSYEQYF
TRBV12-5	TRBD1	-	TRBJ1-1	TGTGCTAGTGGTTTGGCTACAGGGGGCGTCACTGAAGCTTTCTTT	CASGLATGGVTEAFF
TRBV27	-	-	TRBJ2-7	TGTGCCAGCAGTTTAGACGGACGCTTCTACGAGCAGTACTTC	CASSLDGRFYEQYF
TRBV19	-	-	TRBJ2-1	TGTGCCAGTAGCCCGGGGCAGTTCTTC	CASSPGQFF
TRBV27	TRBD2	-	TRBJ2-1	TGTGCCAGCAGCCTGGGAGCGGGAGGGGTTGAGCAGTTCTTC	CASSLGAGGVEQFF
TRBV18	-	-	TRBJ1-1	TGTGCCAGCTCACCTAACATCGGGGACTTGAACACTGAAGCTTTCTTT	CASSPNIGDLNTEAFF
TRBV11-2	-	-	TRBJ2-3	TGTGCCAGCAGCTTACCATGGGTTCAAGGCACAGATACGCAGTATTTT	CASSLPWVQGTDTQYF
TRBV27	TRBD1	few	TRBJ1-1	TGTGCCAGCAGTTCCCAGGGGGCATTAGGCACTGAAGCTTTCTTT	CASSSQGALGTEAFF
TRBV30	-	-	TRBJ2-1	TGTGCCGGAGACAGATACTACAATGAGCAGTTCTTC	CAGDRYYNEQFF
TRBV7-2	TRBD1	-	TRBJ1-2	TGTGCCAGCAGCCCCGACAGGGTCCGCGGCTACACCTTC	CASSPDRVRGYTF
TRBV9	-	-	TRBJ1-2	TGTGCCAGCAGCGTAGGAGGGGCCTCCGACTATGGCTACACCTTC	CASSVGGASDYGYTF
TRBV7-2	-	-	TRBJ2-3	TGTGCCAGCAGCTTAGGTCGGGCAGAGTGGGATACGCAGTATTTT	CASSLGRAEWDTQYF
TRBV4-3	TRBD1	-	TRBJ1-1	TGCGCCAGCAGCCAAGATGCGTACAGGGGGGCTGAAGCTTTCTTT	CASSQDAYRGAEAFF
TRBV5-4	-	-	TRBJ2-2	TGTGCCAGCAGCTTGGCACGGAACACCGGGGAGCTGTTTTTT	CASSLARNTGELFF
TRBV4-2	TRBD1	-	TRBJ1-2	TGTGCCAGCAGCCAAGATCGGGGCCGGGACAGGGGGCCCTATGGCTACACCTTC	CASSQDRGRDRGPYGYTF
TRBV2	TRBD2	-	TRBJ2-7	TGTGCCAGCACCCGGACTAGTCGGGCCTACGAGCAGTACTTC	CASTRTSRAYEQYF
TRBV29-1	TRBD1	-	TRBJ2-6	TGCAGCGCCTCCGGGACAGGGGGCTCTGGGGCCAACGTCCTGACTTTC	CSASGTGGSGANVLTF
TRBV5-1	-	-	TRBJ2-1	TGCGCCAGTCGTCAAGGGGGGTCAACCTACAATGAGCAGTTCTTC	CASRQGGSTYNEQFF
TRBV5-1	TRBD1	once	TRBJ2-7	TGCGCCAGCAGCTTGGCAGGACAGGGGCGAGTTCGCGAGCAGTACTTC	CASSLAGQGRVREQYF
TRBV6-5	-	-	TRBJ2-4	TGTGCCAGCAGTTATGGTGGAGCCAAAAACATTCAGTACTTC	CASSYGGAKNIQYF
TRBV19	-	once	TRBJ1-2	TGTGCCAGTAGGCAAGAAGGGGGGGGATTAGGAGGCTACACCTTC	CASRQEGGGLGGYTF
TRBV6-1	TRBD2	-	TRBJ2-3	TGTGCCAGCAGTGGTAGCGGGAGGGTGGGAGATACGCAGTATTTT	CASSGSGRVGDTQYF
TRBV5-1	-	-	TRBJ2-7	TGCGCCAGCAGCTTCACCAGGGGATACGAGCAGTACTTC	CASSFTRGYEQYF
TRBV7-8	-	medium-sized	TRBJ1-2	TGTGCCAGCAGCCCTAGTAACTATGGCTACACCTTC	CASSPSNYGYTF
TRBV19	TRBD2	-	TRBJ2-7	TGTGCCAGTAGTATTGCACTAGCGGGAGGGTACGAGCAGTACTTC	CASSIALAGGYEQYF
TRBV6-6	-	-	TRBJ1-1	TGTGCCAGCAAAAGGTCTGACACTGAAGCTTTCTTT	CASKRSDTEAFF
TRBV21-1	-	medium-sized	TRBJ1-3	TGTACTGGAAACACCATATATTTT	CTGNTIYF
TRBV5-6	TRBD1	-	TRBJ1-1	TGTGCCAGCAGCTCCCGGGACAGGGACACTGAAGCTTTCTTT	CASSSRDRDTEAFF
TRBV19	-	-	TRBJ2-7	TGTGCCAGTAGTATAGATCGGGCAGGTCGGGGCGAGCAGTACTTC	CASSIDRAGRGEQYF
TRBV10-2	-	-	TRBJ2-2	TGCGCCAGCAGTGGCCTGAGAGTTACCGGGGAGCTGTTTTTT	CASSGLRVTGELFF
TRBV5-6	-	-	TRBJ2-7	TGTGCCAGCAGCTTAGTCGGCAGGGACTCCTACGAGCAGTACTTC	CASSLVGRDSYEQYF
TRBV14	-	-	TRBJ1-4	TGTGCCAGCAGACCAGCGACCGGGGACCAGGGCAAACTGTTTTTT	CASRPATGDQGKLFF
TRBV1	-	-	TRBJ2-5	TGCACCAGCAGCCAAGAGGAGGGACAGGGGGCGCCGTACTTC	CTSSQEEGQGAPYF
TRBV6-1	-	few	TRBJ1-2	TGTGCCAGCAGTGAAAGCGGCAGGAGCTATGGCTACACCTTC	CASSESGRSYGYTF
TRBV9	-	-	TRBJ2-3	TGTGCCAGCAGCCGGTCGACCATCAGCACAGATACGCAGTATTTT	CASSRSTISTDTQYF
TRBV7-9	-	-	TRBJ2-7	TGTGCCAGCAGCTTAGACGGGAGAAATGTCTACGAGCAGTACTTC	CASSLDGRNVYEQYF
TRBV4-2	-	-	TRBJ1-5	TGTGCCAGCAGCCGACCCTTTAGCAATCAGCCCCAGCATTTT	CASSRPFSNQPQHF
TRBV6-5	-	-	TRBJ2-7	TGTGCCAGCAGGACCCGGACACGTGGCTACGAGCAGTACTTC	CASRTRTRGYEQYF
TRBV19	-	-	TRBJ2-2	TGTGCCAGTAGTATAGAAGTAAGGGGCGGTGGGGCACTCGGGGAGCTGTTTTTT	CASSIEVRGGGALGELFF